In this sample, the clone carrying this T cell receptor (beta chain) turned up once. Its target is not known. The data are from a study of cytomegalovirus exposure and HLA in healthy donors. General study results and limits: Researchers reported that a few CMV-associated chains were confirmed in vitro as CMV antigen-specific.

CDR1 is SEHNR and CDR2 is FQNEAQ in the germline V gene (reference sequence). The CDR3 runs to 13 residues. V lost 8 bases and J lost 5; bases outside the gene matches: 6. TCRdb's copy holds only in-frame clones and misses some; the assay was immunoSEQ multiplex PCR. The sample records some 110,000 clones, about 88% being singletons. This sequence originates from a young woman in good health and CMV-seropositive. The gene calls are TRBV7-9 and TRBJ1-2; 9 bases align to TRBD1. Sequenced sample: PBMCs. The CDR3 DNA follows: TGTGCCAGCGGGATACAGGGGGCGTATGGCTACACCTTC. It translates to CASGIQGAYGYTF.